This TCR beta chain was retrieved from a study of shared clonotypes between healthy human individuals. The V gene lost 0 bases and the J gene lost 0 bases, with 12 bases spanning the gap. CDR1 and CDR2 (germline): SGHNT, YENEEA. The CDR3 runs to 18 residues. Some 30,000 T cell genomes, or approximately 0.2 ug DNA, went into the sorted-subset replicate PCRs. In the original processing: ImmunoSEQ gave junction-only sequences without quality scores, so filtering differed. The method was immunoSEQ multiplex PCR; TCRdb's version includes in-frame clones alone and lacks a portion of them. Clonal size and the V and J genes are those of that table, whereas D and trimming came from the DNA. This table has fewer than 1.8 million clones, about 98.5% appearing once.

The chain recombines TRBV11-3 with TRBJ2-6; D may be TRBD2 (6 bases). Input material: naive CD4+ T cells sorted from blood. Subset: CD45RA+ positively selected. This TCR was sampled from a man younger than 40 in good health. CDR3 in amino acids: CASSLDGRGSSGANVLTF. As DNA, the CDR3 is TGTGCCAGCAGCTTAGATGGGCGGGGTTCCTCTGGGGCCAACGTCCTGACTTTC.